Reported below is one T cell receptor beta chain. These data belong to a study of T cells after yellow fever vaccination. The CDR3 loop spans 20 amino acids. V was clipped by 5 bases and J by 2 bases, with 25 bases between them. A 5'RACE template-switching step, the method used to make TCR cDNA, added a universal primer site and UMIs. TCRdb called the 5' RACE reads again in MiXCR, with one record for every CDR3 protein. Here the sample spans under 500,000 distinct CDR3 sequences, roughly 20% being singletons. This rearrangement joins TRBV12-3 or TRBV12-4 to TRBJ2-6; D is possibly TRBD1 (6 bases). Sequenced here: PBMCs, sampled before the yellow fever booster vaccination. This receptor was taken from a man between 18 and 35 years old who received the YFV17D yellow fever vaccine. In DNA form, the CDR3 reads TGTGCCAGCAGTGACCTCCTTTGGGACAAAGGCGCTCCTGGGGCCAACGTCCTGACTTTC. Translated, it gives CASSDLLWDKGAPGANVLTF.